Below are 30 T cell receptor beta chains sequenced from a single sample in a study of blood T cell repertoires in COVID-19. Sequencing was performed with immunoSEQ multiplex PCR; in TCRdb, only in-frame clones are kept and a portion is missing. The profile shows about 50,000 clones, 70% to 90% of them singletons. The sequencing sample was made of peripheral blood. All receptors derive from a woman older than 75 with COVID-19, enrolled during active disease.

The chain carries TRBV9 and TRBJ2-3, with TRBD2 matching 16 bases. J lost 3 bases, V lost 3 bases, and 7 bases had no gene match. CDR1 and CDR2 from the germline V gene are SGDLS and YYNGEE. There are 18 residues in the CDR3. The CDR3 sequence: CASSASGTSGGGTDTQYF. CDR3 bases: TGTGCCAGCAGCGCCTCCGGGACTAGCGGGGGGGGGACAGATACGCAGTATTTT.

The rearrangement joins TRBV28 to TRBJ1-6, with a possible D match to TRBD1 (6 bases). V gave up 10 bases and J gave up 5 bases, with 18 bases separating them. CDR1 is MDHEN and CDR2 is SYDVKM in the germline V gene. This CDR3 region has 15 residues. The CDR3 nucleotides read TGTGCCACCCTAAGAGGGACATCGAATAATTCACCCCTCCACTTT. Amino acid sequence: CATLRGTSNNSPLHF.

CDR3 DNA sequence: TGTGCTAGTGGTCCCGACAGGGCGCACACAGATACGCAGTATTTT. This sequence encodes CASGPDRAHTDTQYF. This sequence joins TRBV12-5 and TRBJ2-3, with 7 bases identical to TRBD1. The CDR3 has 15 amino acids. The junction had 7 bases not matched to a gene; V was cut back by 5 bases and J by 2 bases. Germline V gene lookup returns CDR1 LGHNT and CDR2 FRNRAP. Full variable domain (outside the CDR3, taken from reference TRBV12-5 and TRBJ2-3): DARVTQTPRHKVTEMGQEVTMRCQPILGHNTVFWYRQTMMQGLELLAYFRNRAPLDDSGMPKDRFSAEMPDATLATLKIQPSEPRDSAVYFCASGPDRAHTDTQYFGPGTRLTVL.

The CDR3 coding sequence is TGCGCCAGCAGGCCACAAACAGAAATGAACACTGAAGCTTTCTTT. Translating gives CASRPQTEMNTEAFF. The chain uses TRBV5-1 and TRBJ1-1, with D uncertain. The germline V and J ends were trimmed by 5 bases and 0 bases, with 14 bases remaining between them. This CDR3 is built from 15 residues. Germline V gene data show CDR1 as SGHRS and CDR2 as YFSETQ.

The J gene is TRBJ2-1, the V gene TRBV6-5; 7 nucleotides line up with TRBD1. The germline V gene has CDR1 MNHEY and CDR2 SVGAGI. The CDR3 totals 14 residues. Losses at the gene ends were 7 bases for V and 4 bases for J; bases not matched to a gene: 7. As DNA, the CDR3 is TGTGCCAGCACTCGGGACAGCCAATACAATGAGCAGTTCTTC. This sequence encodes CASTRDSQYNEQFF.

CDR3 in amino acids: CASSTTSSSEQYF. In nucleotides, the CDR3 is TGTGCCAGCAGCACTACTAGTTCGTCCGAGCAGTACTTC. The chain uses TRBV5-6 and TRBJ2-7; D is perhaps TRBD2 (5 bases). The CDR3 spans 13 residues. The V end lost 4 bases, the J end lost 6 bases, and 14 bases lay between the germline ends. Germline V gives CDR1 SGHDT, CDR2 YYEEEE.

The J gene is TRBJ1-1, the V gene TRBV20-1; no firm D call. CDR1 is DFQATT, CDR2 SNEGSKA, per germline (reference sequence). The CDR3 consists of 11 residues. Trimming stripped 3 bases from V and 6 bases from J, with 8 bases between. The CDR3 spells CSASTTAEAFF. In nucleotides, the CDR3 is TGCAGTGCTAGTACTACCGCTGAAGCTTTCTTT.

This clone was observed a single time. This rearrangement joins TRBV25-1 to TRBJ1-6; D not certain. CDR1 is MGHDK, CDR2 SYGVNS, per germline. This CDR3 has 12 residues. V lost 8 bases to trimming and J lost 6 bases, with 8 bases between them. CDR3 nucleotides: TGTGCCAGCTCTACCGTTAATTCACCCCTCCACTTT. Encoded protein: CASSTVNSPLHF.

The gene calls are TRBV7-9 and TRBJ1-4; D perhaps matches TRBD1 (5 bases). The V end was cut by 5 bases, the J end by 11 bases, with 15 bases between. This CDR3 spans 13 amino acids. CDR1 SEHNR and CDR2 FQNEAQ come from the germline V gene (reference sequence). The CDR3 region has the DNA TGTGCCAGCAGCCCTAGCGGGCGGGGGAAACTGTTTTTT. Encoded protein: CASSPSGRGKLFF.

The table lists this clone with a few counts. The gene calls are TRBV5-8 and TRBJ2-2, with a weak D call TRBD2 (6 bases). Per germline, CDR1 SGHTS and CDR2 YDEGEE. The CDR3 spans 16 residues. V gave up 4 bases and J gave up 2 bases, with 15 bases separating them. CDR3 protein: CASSAGTAINTGELFF. CDR3 coding DNA: TGTGCCAGCAGCGCGGGGACCGCTATTAACACCGGGGAGCTGTTTTTT.

This chain uses TRBV24-1 with TRBJ1-5; 7 bases align to TRBD1. V shed 4 bases, J shed 4 bases, and the junction held 12 bases outside the gene matches. Germline V gene data show CDR1 as KGHDR and CDR2 as SFDVKD. The CDR3 is 17 amino acids. CDR3 amino acids: CATSDPLRTGANQPQHF. Here the CDR3 DNA reads TGTGCCACCAGTGACCCCCTCCGGACAGGCGCTAATCAGCCCCAGCATTTT.

This chain connects TRBV5-1 to TRBJ1-6; 7 nucleotides line up with TRBD1. V trimming: 4 bases; J trimming: 7 bases; junction bases outside the gene matches: 8. The CDR3 totals 15 residues. Germline V gene sequence: CDR1 SGHRS, CDR2 YFSETQ. This CDR3 reads CASSPMTGRNSPLHF. DNA for the CDR3: TGCGCCAGCAGCCCTATGACAGGGAGAAATTCACCCCTCCACTTT.

In its sample, this clone was seen a few times. The chain has TRBV18 and TRBJ2-5, with D tentatively TRBD2 (7 bases). Germline CDR1 and CDR2: KGHSH and LQKENI. Trimming took 5 bases from V and 1 from J, leaving 8 bases between them. This CDR3 contains 13 residues. The CDR3 DNA is TGTGCCAGCTCAGGGGGGGCCCAAGAGACCCAGTACTTC. Translation gives CASSGGAQETQYF.

The chain uses TRBV29-1 and TRBJ2-3; D is perhaps TRBD2 (6 bases). V dropped 6 bases and J dropped 2 bases, with 9 bases sitting between them. The germline V gene has CDR1 SQVTM and CDR2 ANQGSEA. This CDR3 is 12 amino acids long. The CDR3, as DNA: TGCAGCGTGGGAGGTTACACAGATACGCAGTATTTT. This translates into CSVGGYTDTQYF.

The genes are TRBV5-1 and TRBJ2-2; TRBD2 matches at 13 bases. Per the germline V gene, CDR1 is SGHRS and CDR2 is YFSETQ. The CDR3 runs 16 residues. The V gene end was trimmed by 4 bases and the J gene end by 6 bases; junction bases not matched to a gene: 6. This chain's CDR3 is CASSPRTSGSSGELFF. In nucleotides, the CDR3 is TGCGCCAGCAGCCCCCGGACTAGCGGGAGTTCCGGGGAGCTGTTTTTT.

V gene TRBV2 combines with J gene TRBJ1-2; D perhaps matches TRBD1 (6 bases). The CDR3 is 15 amino acids. Germline CDR1 is SNHLY and CDR2 is FYNNEI. Trimming stripped 6 bases from V and 5 bases from J, with 19 bases between. The CDR3 DNA is TGTGCCAGCAGGAAATCGCCGGGACACTATTATGGCTACACCTTC. This gives the protein CASRKSPGHYYGYTF.

This clone was seen a handful of times. V is TRBV4-2 and J is TRBJ2-7, with D maybe TRBD1 (5 bases). Germline CDR1 LGHNA, CDR2 YNFKEQ. The V end lost 1 base, the J end lost 11 bases, and 15 bases lay between the germline ends. The CDR3 is 13 residues long. CDR3 loop: CASSQGPEGAEYF. The CDR3 coding sequence is TGTGCCAGCAGCCAAGGACCGGAAGGGGCTGAGTACTTC.

The rearrangement links TRBV6-2 or TRBV6-3 to TRBJ2-1; 7 positions match TRBD2. The CDR3 runs to 14 residues. Germline assignment: CDR1 MNHEY and CDR2 SVGEGT. The V gene end was trimmed by 2 bases and the J gene end by 8 bases; junction bases not matched to a gene: 6. The chain's CDR3 is CASSYVGGPYEQFF. CDR3 sequence (DNA): TGTGCCAGCAGTTACGTGGGAGGGCCCTATGAGCAGTTCTTC.

This chain connects TRBV24-1 to TRBJ1-1; tentative D call: TRBD1 (6 bases). The CDR3 totals 15 residues. V gave up 7 bases and J gave up 3 bases, with 17 bases separating them. Germline lookup yields CDR1 KGHDR and CDR2 SFDVKD. CDR3 residues: CATRTGTKLHTEAFF. In DNA, the CDR3 is TGTGCCACCAGGACCGGGACAAAATTACACACTGAAGCTTTCTTT.

This clone was seen a few times. The rearrangement links TRBV5-6 to TRBJ1-5; D is uncertain. Trimming removed 0 bases at V and 7 bases at J, with 17 bases between. From germline, CDR1 is SGHDT and CDR2 YYEEEE. The CDR3 length is 16 residues. CDR3 region: CASSLGSIGSYQPQHF. The DNA of the CDR3 is TGTGCCAGCAGCTTGGGTTCCATTGGGAGTTACCAGCCCCAGCATTTT.

The chain recombines TRBV5-1 with TRBJ1-4; 7 bases line up with TRBD1. CDR3 length: 15 amino acids. After removal of 1 base from V and 3 bases from J, the junction contained 3 bases not matched to a gene. Germline loops: CDR1 SGHRS, CDR2 YFSETQ. The CDR3, as DNA: TGCGCCAGCAGCTTGACGACAGGGTCTAATGAAAAACTGTTTTTT. Residues: CASSLTTGSNEKLFF.

The V gene is TRBV7-2, the J gene TRBJ2-5; perhaps TRBD1 as D (6 bases). The CDR3 is 15 residues long. V was shortened by 1 base and J by 5 bases, with 14 bases between the two germline ends. The germline CDR1 and CDR2 sequences are SGHTA and FQGNSA. The DNA for the CDR3 is TGTGCCAGCAGCTTAGACACAGGGATCCTGGAGACCCAGTACTTC. Its translation: CASSLDTGILETQYF.

The chain couples TRBV16 to TRBJ2-3; possible D gene TRBD1, 5 bases. The V gene's germline CDR1 is KGHSY and CDR2 FQNENV. The CDR3 runs 15 residues. V lost 0 bases and J lost 0, with 7 bases in between. CDR3 amino acids: CASSQSGRSTDTQYF. CDR3 coding DNA: TGTGCCAGCAGCCAATCGGGGCGGAGCACAGATACGCAGTATTTT.

The V call is TRBV10-3, the J call TRBJ2-5; TRBD1 is a possible D gene (5 bases). This CDR3 region has 13 residues. V lost 3 bases to trimming and J lost 5 bases, with 10 bases between them. CDR1 ENHRY and CDR2 SYGVKD come from the germline V gene. The CDR3: CAISDRGGETQYF. CDR3 sequence (DNA): TGTGCCATCAGTGATAGGGGTGGGGAGACCCAGTACTTC.

The chain recombines TRBV18 with TRBJ1-3, with TRBD1 as a possible D gene (5 bases). The length of the CDR3 is 13 residues. The germline V gene has CDR1 KGHSH and CDR2 LQKENI. Trimming shortened V by 11 bases and J by 2 bases, and 13 bases separated the two germline ends. The CDR3 DNA reads TGTGCCTTTATCATGGGGCCTGGAAACACCATATATTTT. Translating gives CAFIMGPGNTIYF.

V is TRBV11-1 and J is TRBJ2-4; D is unclear. Trimming took 2 bases from V and 8 from J, leaving 7 bases between them. The CDR3 has 12 residues. Looked up from germline, CDR1 is SGHAT and CDR2 is FQDESV (reference sequence). CDR3 amino acids: CASSLNLDIQYF. The CDR3 nucleotides read TGTGCCAGCAGCTTAAACTTGGACATTCAGTACTTC.

This chain connects TRBV9 to TRBJ1-1; TRBD1 aligns across 7 bases. CDR1 SGDLS and CDR2 YYNGEE come from the germline V gene. The V segment lost 0 bases and the J segment 1 base; nucleotides outside the gene matches: 3. There are 15 residues in the CDR3. CDR3 in amino acids: CASSVVEGANTEAFF. CDR3 DNA: TGTGCCAGCAGCGTAGTTGAGGGGGCGAACACTGAAGCTTTCTTT.

The chain recombines TRBV3-1 (or the pseudogene TRBV3-2) with TRBJ2-1; the D gene is possibly TRBD2 (6 bases). Germline V gives CDR1 LGHDT, CDR2 YNNKEL (reference sequence). Deletions cut 4 bases from V and 1 base from J, with 14 bases between. This CDR3 spans 16 amino acids. Here the CDR3 DNA reads TGTGCCAGCAGCCGAAGCAGCGGGTATTCCTACAATGAGCAGTTCTTC. Protein product: CASSRSSGYSYNEQFF.

This clone was observed once. The chain joins TRBV27 to TRBJ1-6, with TRBD1 matching over 7 bases. The germline gives CDR1 MNHEY, CDR2 SMNVEV (reference sequence). V lost 4 bases to trimming and J lost 4 bases; unmatched junction nucleotides: 10. The CDR3 is made up of 17 amino acids. The DNA for the CDR3 is TGTGCCAGCAGTTCCGCAGGGGACAGCGGATATAATTCACCCCTCCACTTT. It is translated as CASSSAGDSGYNSPLHF.

This chain's CDR3 is CASSQLSRQGRNGYTF. The CDR3 DNA sequence: TGTGCCAGCAGCCAACTCAGCCGACAGGGGCGAAATGGCTACACCTTC. The J gene is TRBJ1-2, the V gene TRBV3-1 (or the pseudogene TRBV3-2); the match to TRBD1 covers 8 bases. The germline gives CDR1 LGHDT, CDR2 YNNKEL (reference sequence). CDR3 size: 16 residues. The junction had 11 bases not matched to a gene; V was cut back by 2 bases and J by 6 bases.